Listed below are T cell receptor beta chains from one sample, sequenced in a study of T cells in Graves' hyperthyroidism and ophthalmopathy. TCRdb passed the multiplex PCR reads through MiXCR, listing each CDR3 protein once. The table has under 650,000 distinct CDR3 sequences, roughly 17% seen once. The sequenced material came from blood. These TCRs come from a woman aged 25 to 45 with Graves' hyperthyroidism. CDR3s include the opening cysteine and the closing phenylalanine or tryptophan. The D gene is left open where the match is weak. Size tells how often a clone was seen (once, few, many) or the class of an expanded clone, and some rows leave it out.

>NA|TRBV6-1|many|TRBJ2-1
CASRPGGRLAINEQFF
TGTGCCAGCAGGCCTGGGGGCCGGCTAGCTATCAATGAGCAGTTCTTC
>TRBD2|TRBV4-2|once|TRBJ2-1
CASSQGEGLAGFSSYNEQFF
TGTGCCAGCAGTCAAGGTGAGGGACTAGCGGGATTTTCCTCCTACAATGAGCAGTTCTTC
>TRBD1|TRBV5-4|NA|TRBJ2-5
CASSHVGQGVAKTQYF
TGTGCCAGCAGCCACGTGGGACAGGGGGTTGCGAAGACCCAGTACTTC
>TRBD2|TRBV12-3/TRBV12-4|many|TRBJ2-3
CASTQLAGGPTDTQYF
TGTGCCAGCACCCAACTAGCGGGAGGGCCCACAGATACGCAGTATTTT
>NA|TRBV12-3/TRBV12-4|few|TRBJ2-6
CASSLTVPSGANVLTF
TGTGCCAGCAGTTTGACAGTTCCCTCTGGGGCCAACGTCCTGACTTTC
>NA|TRBV12-3/TRBV12-4|many|TRBJ2-3
CASAESRTQYF
TGTGCCAGCGCCGAGTCGAGAACGCAGTATTTT
>NA|TRBV7-2|NA|TRBJ2-1
CASSQATGSPYNEQFF
TGTGCCAGCAGCCAGGCCACAGGGTCCCCCTACAATGAGCAGTTCTTC
>TRBD2|TRBV7-9|NA|TRBJ2-1
CASSLASGRSYNEQFF
TGTGCCAGCAGCTTAGCTAGCGGGAGGTCCTACAATGAGCAGTTCTTC
>NA|TRBV7-2|NA|TRBJ1-6
CASSPTAGLGNSPLHF
TGTGCCAGCAGTCCTACCGCGGGCCTGGGAAATTCACCCCTCCACTTT
>NA|TRBV28|NA|TRBJ1-1
CASSFSWDIGEAFF
TGTGCCAGCAGTTTTTCATGGGACATTGGTGAAGCTTTCTTT
>TRBD1|TRBV9|NA|TRBJ1-1
CASSLRGQGIEAFF
TGTGCCAGCAGCCTCCGGGGACAGGGGATTGAAGCTTTCTTC
>NA|TRBV6-1|NA|TRBJ1-4
CASGRSTNEKLFF
TGTGCCAGCGGAAGATCAACTAATGAAAAACTGTTTTTT
>NA|TRBV2|few|TRBJ1-5
CASSEEGLVQPQHF
TGTGCCAGCAGTGAGGAGGGGTTAGTCCAGCCCCAGCATTTT
>NA|TRBV28|many|TRBJ2-1
CASTPSDRRGNEQFF
TGTGCCAGCACTCCTTCGGACAGGCGGGGAAATGAGCAGTTCTTC
>NA|TRBV20-1|many|TRBJ2-1
CSATEGGRGSSYNEQFF
TGCAGTGCTACGGAGGGAGGCAGGGGGAGCTCCTACAATGAGCAGTTCTTC
>NA|TRBV3-1|many|TRBJ2-5
CASSQQAGRETQYF
TGTGCCAGCAGCCAGCAAGCGGGCCGGGAGACCCAGTACTTC
>TRBD1|TRBV2|many|TRBJ2-7
CASSERGPSYEQYF
TGTGCCAGCAGTGAAAGGGGGCCCTCCTACGAGCAGTACTTC
>NA|TRBV10-3|many|TRBJ2-7
CAISDGSSYEQYF
TGTGCCATCAGTGATGGGTCCTCCTACGAGCAGTACTTC
>NA|TRBV20-1|NA|TRBJ2-2
CSARASTSRGGELFF
TGCAGTGCTAGAGCCTCGACTAGTCGGGGGGGGGAGCTGTTTTTT
>TRBD2|TRBV6-1|NA|TRBJ2-5
CASTPLAGVVETQYF
TGTGCCAGCACCCCACTAGCGGGAGTAGTTGAGACCCAGTACTTC
>NA|TRBV5-1|many|TRBJ2-3
CASSSISAGAADTQYF
TGCGCCAGCAGCTCAATCTCGGCAGGGGCGGCAGATACGCAGTATTTT
>NA|TRBV24-1|many|TRBJ2-7
CATSDSGNYEQYF
TGTGCCACCAGTGATTCGGGGAACTACGAGCAGTACTTC
>NA|TRBV9|few|TRBJ2-7
CASSVEGQGYEQYF
TGTGCCAGCAGCGTAGAAGGCCAGGGCTACGAGCAGTACTTC
>NA|TRBV7-3|few|TRBJ2-2
CASSTLEGGELFF
TGTGCCAGCAGTACGCTGGAGGGCGGGGAGCTGTTTTTT